One and the same sample provided the 3 T cell receptor beta chains below, sequenced in a study of human T cells and chemical hapten exposure. Regarding time point: patch test 3, about 24 weeks after DPC sensitization. Treatment of the sample: therapeutic diphenylcyclopropenone sensitization with weekly scalp DPC. The total RNA was obtained from whole blood that was not fractionated. TCRdb itself ran the RACE reads through MiXCR, one entry per CDR3 protein. The table has fewer than 50,000 distinct CDR3 sequences, 8% to 9.5% seen once. Sequenced here: whole blood, sampled in connection with sensitization to the hapten diphenylcyclopropenone (DPC). Receptor source: a man aged 45 to 65 with alopecia areata. Some clones in this sample may be carry-over from other donors' samples.

This clonotype has just a few counts. The gene calls are TRBV2 and TRBJ2-1; the match to TRBD2 covers 13 bases. Germline V gene lookup returns CDR1 SNHLY and CDR2 FYNNEI. The CDR3 is 13 residues long. The V gene end was trimmed by 8 bases and the J gene end by 8 bases; junction bases not matched to a gene: 3. The CDR3 DNA sequence: TGTGCCAGCGAGGGACTAGCGGGATATGAGCAGTTCTTC. It encodes CASEGLAGYEQFF.

In this sample, this clonotype turned up a few times. The chain employs TRBV15 and TRBJ2-3, with TRBD2 matching 7 bases. The CDR3 has 13 amino acids. CDR1 is LNHNV, CDR2 YYDKDF, per germline (reference sequence). Trimming cost V 5 bases and J 1 base; bases outside gene matches: 0. The CDR3 is CATSAGGTDTQYF. The DNA for the CDR3 is TGTGCCACCAGCGCGGGGGGCACAGATACGCAGTATTTT. The whole variable domain, filled in from reference TRBV15 and TRBJ2-3, reads DAMVIQNPRYQVTQFGKPVTLSCSQTLNHNVMYWYQQKSSQAPKLLFHYYDKDFNNEADTPDNFQSRRPNTSFCFLDIRSPGLGDTAMYLCATSAGGTDTQYFGPGTRLTVL.

The chain uses TRBV24-1 and TRBJ2-7; D remains unclear. V lost 0 bases to trimming and J lost 6 bases, with 8 bases between them. The length of the CDR3 is 13 residues. The germline CDR1 and CDR2 sequences are KGHDR and SFDVKD. Here the CDR3 DNA reads TGTGCCACCAGTGATTTGTGGGGAACCGAGCAGTACTTC. This translates into CATSDLWGTEQYF.